These 6 T cell receptor beta chains originate from one sample sequenced in a study of blood T cell repertoires in COVID-19. Profiling relied on immunoSEQ multiplex PCR, and the TCRdb table lists in-frame clones only, not all of them. The table shows about 160,000 clones, with roughly 81% occurring only once. Specimen: peripheral blood. Receptors were obtained from a man aged 40-50 years with acute or convalescent COVID-19.

The chain combines TRBV5-4 with TRBJ2-7, with D maybe TRBD1 (7 bases). The CDR3 contains 14 residues. Trimming shortened V by 4 bases and J by 1 base, and 12 bases separated the two germline ends. Germline CDR1 and CDR2: SGHNT and YYREEE (reference sequence). For the CDR3, the DNA is TGTGCCAGCAGCAGGCGGGACAGATCCTACGAGCAGTACTTC. Translated: CASSRRDRSYEQYF.

This rearrangement joins TRBV30 to TRBJ2-7; 10 bases are a match to TRBD1. CDR1 is GTSNPN, CDR2 SVGIG, per germline (reference sequence). The CDR3 contains 14 residues. The V and J ends lost 3 bases and 3 bases, in that order; junction bases with no gene match: 5. Here the CDR3 reads CAWRPGQGFYEQYF. CDR3 DNA: TGTGCCTGGAGGCCGGGACAGGGGTTCTACGAGCAGTACTTC.

The genes are TRBV24-1 and TRBJ2-1; tentative D call: TRBD1 (6 bases). This CDR3 is 16 amino acids long. With 3 bases removed from V and 8 bases from J, the gap between germline ends came to 19 bases. Germline V gene data show CDR1 as KGHDR and CDR2 as SFDVKD. CDR3 in DNA: TGTGCCACCAGTGATCCCCCAGGGGCTCCTGGGTATGAGCAGTTCTTC. Its protein product is CATSDPPGAPGYEQFF.

The rearrangement uses TRBV18 and TRBJ1-1, with D possibly being TRBD1 (5 bases). Trimming cost V 6 bases and J 0 bases, with 14 bases left between them. CDR3 length equals 15 residues. Germline V CDR1 and CDR2: KGHSH, LQKENI. CDR3 protein: CASSSVGALNTEAFF. Here the CDR3 DNA reads TGTGCCAGCTCCTCCGTTGGGGCCTTGAACACTGAAGCTTTCTTT.

V gene TRBV11-1 combines with J gene TRBJ2-1, with D unclear. This CDR3 comprises 16 residues. Germline-derived CDR1 and CDR2 are SGHAT and FQDESV (reference sequence). Deletions cut 5 bases from V and 0 bases from J, with 14 bases between. CDR3 loop: CASSLGIGGSYNEQFF. CDR3 sequence (DNA): TGTGCCAGCAGCCTAGGAATCGGCGGCTCCTACAATGAGCAGTTCTTC.

V usage is TRBV28 and J usage is TRBJ1-5, with TRBD1 matching 7 bases. The CDR3 runs to 14 residues. V was clipped by 7 bases and J by 1 base; unmatched bases: 4. The V gene's germline CDR1 is MDHEN and CDR2 SYDVKM. The CDR3 protein is CASNQGGSNQPQHF. As DNA, the CDR3 is TGTGCCAGCAACCAGGGGGGAAGCAATCAGCCCCAGCATTTT. Looking up the rest from reference TRBV28 and TRBJ1-5 gives the full variable domain: DVKVTQSSRYLVKRTGEKVFLECVQDMDHENMFWYRQDPGLGLRLIYFSYDVKMKEKGDIPEGYSVSREKKERFSLILESASTNQTSMYLCASNQGGSNQPQHFGDGTRLSIL.